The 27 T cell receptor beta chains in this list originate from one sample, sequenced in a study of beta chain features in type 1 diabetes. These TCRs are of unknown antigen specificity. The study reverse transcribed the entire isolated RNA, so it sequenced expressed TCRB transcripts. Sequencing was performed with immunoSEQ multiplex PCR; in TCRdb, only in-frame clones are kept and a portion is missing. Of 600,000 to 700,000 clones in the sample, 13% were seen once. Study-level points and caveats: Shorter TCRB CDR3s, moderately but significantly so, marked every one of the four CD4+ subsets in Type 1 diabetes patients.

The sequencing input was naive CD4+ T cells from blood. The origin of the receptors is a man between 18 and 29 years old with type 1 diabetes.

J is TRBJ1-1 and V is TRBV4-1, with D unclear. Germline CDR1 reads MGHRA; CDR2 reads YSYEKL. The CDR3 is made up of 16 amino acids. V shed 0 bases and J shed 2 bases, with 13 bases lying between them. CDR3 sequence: CASSQERAPINTEAFF. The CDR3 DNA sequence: TGCGCCAGCAGCCAAGAACGTGCACCAATTAACACTGAAGCTTTCTTT.

As DNA, the CDR3 is TGTGCCAGCAGCCTCAGACGGGGTTCTGGGGATGAGCAGTTCTTC. It translates to CASSLRRGSGDEQFF. This chain links TRBV7-7 with TRBJ2-1; a possible D gene is TRBD2 (5 bases). CDR1 and CDR2 from the germline V gene are SSHAT and FNYEAQ (reference sequence). This CDR3 is built from 15 residues. The germline V and J ends were trimmed by 5 bases and 8 bases, with 19 bases remaining between them.

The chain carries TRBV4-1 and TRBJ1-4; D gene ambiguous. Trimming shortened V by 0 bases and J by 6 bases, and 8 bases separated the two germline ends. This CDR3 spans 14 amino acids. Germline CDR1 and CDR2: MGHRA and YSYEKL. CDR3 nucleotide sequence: TGCGCCAGCAGCCAAGATCCATGGGATGAAAAACTGTTTTTT. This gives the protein CASSQDPWDEKLFF.

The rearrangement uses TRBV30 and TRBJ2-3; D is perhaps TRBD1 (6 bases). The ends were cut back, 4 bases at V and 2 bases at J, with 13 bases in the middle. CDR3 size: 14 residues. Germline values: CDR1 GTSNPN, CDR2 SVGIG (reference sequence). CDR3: CAWTDGQPTDTQYF. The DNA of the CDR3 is TGTGCCTGGACTGACGGACAGCCCACAGATACGCAGTATTTT. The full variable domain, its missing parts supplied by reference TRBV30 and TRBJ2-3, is SQTIHQWPATLVQPVGSPLSLECTVEGTSNPNLYWYRQAAGRGLQLLFYSVGIGQISSEVPQNLSASRPQDRQFILSSKKLLLSDSGFYLCAWTDGQPTDTQYFGPGTRLTVL.

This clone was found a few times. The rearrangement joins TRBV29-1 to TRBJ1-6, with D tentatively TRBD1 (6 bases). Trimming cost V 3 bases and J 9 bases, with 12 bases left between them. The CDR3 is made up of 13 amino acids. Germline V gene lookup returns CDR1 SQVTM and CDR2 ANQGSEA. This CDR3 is CSVEAGAGSPLHF. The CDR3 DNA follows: TGCAGCGTTGAGGCAGGGGCGGGTTCACCCCTCCACTTT.

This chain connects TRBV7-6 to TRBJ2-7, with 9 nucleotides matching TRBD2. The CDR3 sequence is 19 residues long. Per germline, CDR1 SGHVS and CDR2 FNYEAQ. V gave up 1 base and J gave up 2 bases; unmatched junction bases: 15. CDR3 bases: TGTGCCAGCAGCTTAGTTTCCCTCGATAGACTAGCGGATGCCTACGAGCAGTACTTC. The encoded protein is CASSLVSLDRLADAYEQYF.

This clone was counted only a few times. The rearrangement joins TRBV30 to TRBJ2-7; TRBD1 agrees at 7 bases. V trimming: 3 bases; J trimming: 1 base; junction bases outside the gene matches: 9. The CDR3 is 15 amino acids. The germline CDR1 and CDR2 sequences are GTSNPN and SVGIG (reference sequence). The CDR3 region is CAWRPGQRISYEQYF. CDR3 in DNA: TGTGCCTGGAGGCCGGGACAGCGTATATCCTACGAGCAGTACTTC.

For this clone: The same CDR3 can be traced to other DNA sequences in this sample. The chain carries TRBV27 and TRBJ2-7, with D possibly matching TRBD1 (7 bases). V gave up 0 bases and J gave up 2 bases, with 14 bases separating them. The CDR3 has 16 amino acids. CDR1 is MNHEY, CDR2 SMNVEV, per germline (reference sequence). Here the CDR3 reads CASSLSLGGGPYEQYF. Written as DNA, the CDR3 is TGTGCCAGCAGTTTATCTTTAGGAGGGGGCCCCTACGAGCAGTACTTC.

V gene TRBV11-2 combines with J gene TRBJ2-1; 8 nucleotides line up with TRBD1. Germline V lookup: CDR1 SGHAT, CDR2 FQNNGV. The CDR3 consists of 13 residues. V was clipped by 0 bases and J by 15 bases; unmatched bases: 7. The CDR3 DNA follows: TGTGCCAGCAGCTTAGATCGTGACAGGGGTCCGTTCTTC. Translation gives CASSLDRDRGPFF.

The CDR3 is CASSLEQGWTEAFF. The CDR3 nucleotides read TGTGCCAGCAGCTTAGAACAGGGATGGACTGAAGCTTTCTTT. V gene TRBV11-2 combines with J gene TRBJ1-1, with D perhaps TRBD1 (6 bases). CDR1 SGHAT and CDR2 FQNNGV come from the germline V gene. The V end was cut by 0 bases, the J end by 5 bases, with 10 bases between. This CDR3 has 14 amino acids. The whole variable domain, filled in from reference TRBV11-2 and TRBJ1-1, reads EAGVAQSPRYKIIEKRQSVAFWCNPISGHATLYWYQQILGQGPKLLIQFQNNGVVDDSQLPKDRFSAERLKGVDSTLKIQPAKLEDSAVYLCASSLEQGWTEAFFGQGTRLTVV.

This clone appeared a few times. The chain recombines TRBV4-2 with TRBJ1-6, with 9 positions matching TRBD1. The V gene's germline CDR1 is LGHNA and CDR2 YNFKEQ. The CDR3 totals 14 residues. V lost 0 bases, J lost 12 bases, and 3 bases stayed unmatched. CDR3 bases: TGTGCCAGCAGCCAAGATACGGGACAGGGACCCCTCCACTTT. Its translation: CASSQDTGQGPLHF.

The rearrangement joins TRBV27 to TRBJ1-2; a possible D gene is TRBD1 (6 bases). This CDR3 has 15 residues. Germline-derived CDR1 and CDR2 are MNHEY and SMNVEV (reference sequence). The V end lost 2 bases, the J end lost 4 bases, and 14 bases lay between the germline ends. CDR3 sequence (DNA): TGTGCCAGCAGTTTAGAGGGGGACCCTTTCTATGGCTACACCTTC. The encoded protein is CASSLEGDPFYGYTF.

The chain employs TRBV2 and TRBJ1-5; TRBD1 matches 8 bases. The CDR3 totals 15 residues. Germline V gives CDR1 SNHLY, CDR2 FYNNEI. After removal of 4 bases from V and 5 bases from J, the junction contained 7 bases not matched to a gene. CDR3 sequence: CASSGQGAPDQPQHF. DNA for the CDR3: TGTGCCAGCAGTGGCCAGGGGGCACCGGATCAGCCCCAGCATTTT.

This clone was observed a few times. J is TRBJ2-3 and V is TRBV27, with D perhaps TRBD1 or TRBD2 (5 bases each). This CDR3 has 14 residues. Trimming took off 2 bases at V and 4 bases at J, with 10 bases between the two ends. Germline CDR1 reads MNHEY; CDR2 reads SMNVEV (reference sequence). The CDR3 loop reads CASSLGGVADTQYF. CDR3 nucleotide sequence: TGTGCCAGCAGTTTAGGGGGAGTCGCAGATACGCAGTATTTT.

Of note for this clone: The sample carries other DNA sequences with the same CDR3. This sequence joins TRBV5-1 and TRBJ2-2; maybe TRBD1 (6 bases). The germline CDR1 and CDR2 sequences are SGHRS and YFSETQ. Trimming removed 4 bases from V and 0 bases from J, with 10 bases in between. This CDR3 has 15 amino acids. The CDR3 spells CASSPGTSNTGELFF. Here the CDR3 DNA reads TGCGCCAGCAGCCCGGGGACATCGAACACCGGGGAGCTGTTTTTT.

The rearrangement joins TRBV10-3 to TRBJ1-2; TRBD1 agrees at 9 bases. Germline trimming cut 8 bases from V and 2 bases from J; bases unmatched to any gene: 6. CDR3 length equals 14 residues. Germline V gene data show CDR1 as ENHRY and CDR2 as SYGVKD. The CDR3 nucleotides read TGTGCCATCCCTGACAGGGGGGAAAACTATGGCTACACCTTC. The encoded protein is CAIPDRGENYGYTF.

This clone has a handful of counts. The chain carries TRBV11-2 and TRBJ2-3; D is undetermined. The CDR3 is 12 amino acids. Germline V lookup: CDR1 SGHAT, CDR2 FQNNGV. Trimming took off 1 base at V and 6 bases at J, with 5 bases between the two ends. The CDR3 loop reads CASSLVSDTQYF. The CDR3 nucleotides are TGTGCCAGCAGCTTAGTTTCCGATACGCAGTATTTT. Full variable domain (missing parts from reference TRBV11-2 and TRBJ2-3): EAGVAQSPRYKIIEKRQSVAFWCNPISGHATLYWYQQILGQGPKLLIQFQNNGVVDDSQLPKDRFSAERLKGVDSTLKIQPAKLEDSAVYLCASSLVSDTQYFGPGTRLTVL.

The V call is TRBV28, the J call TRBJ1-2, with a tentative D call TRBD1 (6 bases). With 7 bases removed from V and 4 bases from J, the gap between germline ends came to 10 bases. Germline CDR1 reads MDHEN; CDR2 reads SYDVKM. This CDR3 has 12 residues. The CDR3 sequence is CASKGTPYGYTF. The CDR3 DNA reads TGTGCCAGCAAGGGGACACCCTATGGCTACACCTTC.

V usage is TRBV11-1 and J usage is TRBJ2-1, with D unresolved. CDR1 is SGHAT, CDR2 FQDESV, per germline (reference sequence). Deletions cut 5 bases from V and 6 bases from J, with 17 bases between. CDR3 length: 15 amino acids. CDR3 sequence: CASSHVQGIPNEQFF. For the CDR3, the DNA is TGTGCCAGCAGCCACGTGCAAGGGATTCCCAATGAGCAGTTCTTC. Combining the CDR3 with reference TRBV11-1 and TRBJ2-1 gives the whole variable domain EAEVAQSPRYKITEKSQAVAFWCDPISGHATLYWYRQILGQGPELLVQFQDESVVDDSQLPKDRFSAERLKGVDSTLKIQPAELGDSAMYLCASSHVQGIPNEQFFGPGTRLTVL.

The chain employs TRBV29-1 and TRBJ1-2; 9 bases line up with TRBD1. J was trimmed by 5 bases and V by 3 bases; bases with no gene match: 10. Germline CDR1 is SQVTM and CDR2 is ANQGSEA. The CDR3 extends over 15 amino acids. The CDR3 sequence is CSVDSRGQGNYGYTF. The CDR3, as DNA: TGCAGCGTTGACTCAAGAGGACAGGGGAATTATGGCTACACCTTC. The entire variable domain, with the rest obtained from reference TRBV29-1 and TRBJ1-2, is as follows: SAVISQKPSRDICQRGTSLTIQCQVDSQVTMMFWYRQQPGQSLTLIATANQGSEATYESGFVIDKFPISRPNLTFSTLTVSNMSPEDSSIYLCSVDSRGQGNYGYTFGSGTRLTVV.

The CDR3 coding sequence is TGTGCCAGCAGCGTAGAGCTAGCGGGGGTGCAGTTCTTC. Its protein is CASSVELAGVQFF. The rearrangement uses TRBV9 and TRBJ2-1; 10 positions match TRBD2. CDR1 SGDLS and CDR2 YYNGEE come from the germline V gene. The CDR3 runs to 13 residues. The V and J ends lost 0 bases and 12 bases, in that order; junction bases with no gene match: 3.

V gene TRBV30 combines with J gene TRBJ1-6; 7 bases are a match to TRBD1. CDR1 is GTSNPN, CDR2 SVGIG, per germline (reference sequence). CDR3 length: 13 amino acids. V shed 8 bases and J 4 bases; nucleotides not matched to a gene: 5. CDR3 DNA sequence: TGTGCCCAATCGACAGGGTATAATTCACCCCTCCACTTT. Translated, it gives CAQSTGYNSPLHF. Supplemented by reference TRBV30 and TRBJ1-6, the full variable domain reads SQTIHQWPATLVQPVGSPLSLECTVEGTSNPNLYWYRQAAGRGLQLLFYSVGIGQISSEVPQNLSASRPQDRQFILSSKKLLLSDSGFYLCAQSTGYNSPLHFGNGTRLTVT.

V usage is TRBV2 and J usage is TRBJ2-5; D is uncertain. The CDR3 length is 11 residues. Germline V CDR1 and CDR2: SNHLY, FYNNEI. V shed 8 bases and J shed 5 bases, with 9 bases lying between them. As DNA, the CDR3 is TGTGCCAGCCTCGGAACGGAGACCCAGTACTTC. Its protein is CASLGTETQYF.

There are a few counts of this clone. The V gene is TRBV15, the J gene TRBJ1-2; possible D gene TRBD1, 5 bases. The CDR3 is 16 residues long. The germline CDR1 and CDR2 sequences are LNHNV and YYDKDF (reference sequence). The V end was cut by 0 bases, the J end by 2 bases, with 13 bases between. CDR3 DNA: TGTGCCACCAGCAGAGATCTGGGGACGAGCAACTATGGCTACACCTTC. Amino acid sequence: CATSRDLGTSNYGYTF.

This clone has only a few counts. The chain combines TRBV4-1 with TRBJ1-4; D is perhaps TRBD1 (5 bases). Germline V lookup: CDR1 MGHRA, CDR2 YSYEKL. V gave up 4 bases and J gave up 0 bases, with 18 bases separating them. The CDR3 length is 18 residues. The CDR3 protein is CASSPKGRQSATNEKLFF. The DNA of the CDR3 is TGCGCCAGCAGCCCGAAGGGGAGACAGTCTGCAACTAATGAAAAACTGTTTTTT.

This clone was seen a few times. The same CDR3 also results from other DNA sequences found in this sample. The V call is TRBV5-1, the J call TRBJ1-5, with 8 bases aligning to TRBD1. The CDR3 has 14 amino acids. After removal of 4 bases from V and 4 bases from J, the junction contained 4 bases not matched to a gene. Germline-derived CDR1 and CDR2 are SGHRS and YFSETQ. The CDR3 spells CASSPGQGNQPQHF. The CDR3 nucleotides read TGCGCCAGCAGCCCAGGACAGGGAAATCAGCCCCAGCATTTT.

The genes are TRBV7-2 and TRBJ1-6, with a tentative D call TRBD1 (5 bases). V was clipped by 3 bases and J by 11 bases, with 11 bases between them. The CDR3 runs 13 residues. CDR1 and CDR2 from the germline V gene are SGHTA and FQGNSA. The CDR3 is CASSLGPMAPLHF. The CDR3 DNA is TGTGCCAGCAGCTTGGGACCAATGGCACCCCTCCACTTT.